This T cell receptor (beta chain) came from a study of blood T cells in healthy people across ages. CDR3 length: 15 residues. V was shortened by 4 bases and J by 9 bases, with 20 bases between the two germline ends. Germline CDR1 SGHRS, CDR2 YFSETQ. This clonotype was observed a single time. Alongside a J-beta primer mix, a sample-barcoded 5' primer served in a second PCR lasting about 7 to 12 cycles. MiXCR was run by TCRdb on the 5' RACE reads, yielding one entry per CDR3 protein. The sample includes about 830,000 distinct CDR3 sequences, around 68% of them seen just once. Input material: blood. The chain is built from TRBV5-1 and TRBJ2-1; D is possibly TRBD1 (5 bases). The TCR comes from a man under 40 in good health. DNA of the CDR3: TGCGCCAGCAGCCCCCAGGGCTTCCCCTTTGTTGAGCAGTTCTTC. It encodes CASSPQGFPFVEQFF.